These T cell receptor beta chains were read from a single sample in a study of identical twins. TCRdb re-derived calls from the 5' RACE reads in MiXCR, one entry per CDR3 protein. The table lists 550,000 to 800,000 distinct CDR3 sequences, less than 9% of them singletons, with 1.5% to 2% in the top ten. A further study also used this sample, focusing on yellow fever vaccine responses in identical twins.

The sample comprised PBMCs. The receptors were gathered from a woman aged 18-30 years in good health. Both conserved end residues are part of each CDR3. The order of the fields is V gene, J gene, D gene, clone size, CDR3 protein, CDR3 DNA. The D gene is left open where the match is weak. The listing skips clone size in some rows; elsewhere it reads once, few, many or a size class.

>TRBV28|TRBJ2-3|TRBD2|few
CASSRSGSVDTQYF
TGTGCCAGCAGCCGGAGCGGGAGTGTAGATACGCAGTATTTT
>TRBV27|TRBJ2-5|TRBD1|many
CASRLLGQLQETQYF
TGTGCCAGCAGGCTACTGGGACAGCTCCAAGAGACCCAGTACTTC
>TRBV5-1|TRBJ2-7|NA|few
CASSFSPLKSSYEQYF
TGCGCCAGCAGCTTTTCCCCCTTAAAAAGCTCCTACGAGCAGTACTTC
>TRBV24-1|TRBJ1-1|NA|NA
CATSDSGNTEAFF
TGTGCCACCAGTGATTCGGGGAACACTGAAGCTTTCTTT
>TRBV2|TRBJ2-7|TRBD1|NA
CASRRTGYEQYF
TGTGCCAGCAGGCGGACAGGGTACGAGCAGTACTTC
>TRBV20-1|TRBJ1-1|TRBD1|NA
CSAWDRGRSEAFF
TGCAGTGCTTGGGACAGGGGGCGTTCTGAAGCTTTCTTT
>TRBV10-3|TRBJ2-5|TRBD1|NA
CAISGTGQYQETQYF
TGTGCCATCAGTGGAACGGGACAGTACCAAGAGACCCAGTACTTC
>TRBV10-3|TRBJ2-1|TRBD1|few
CAISAGGSRNEQFF
TGTGCCATCAGTGCAGGGGGCAGTAGGAATGAGCAGTTCTTC
>TRBV29-1|TRBJ2-5|NA|NA
CSVPTLGETQYF
TGCAGCGTTCCTACACTCGGGGAGACCCAGTACTTC
>TRBV3-1|TRBJ1-1|NA|NA
CASSHPSGTVVSEAFF
TGTGCCAGCAGCCACCCTTCCGGGACGGTGGTTTCTGAAGCTTTCTTT
>TRBV3-1|TRBJ1-2|NA|many
CASSPAPPGTWYYGYTF
TGTGCCAGCAGCCCTGCCCCACCCGGTACGTGGTACTACGGCTACACCTTC
>TRBV24-1|TRBJ2-1|TRBD2|NA
CATSPSGYNEQFF
TGTGCCACCAGTCCTAGCGGTTACAATGAGCAGTTCTTC
>TRBV4-1|TRBJ2-5|TRBD2|few
CASSRAASGGLRETQYF
TGCGCCAGCAGCCGCGCGGCTAGCGGGGGCCTTCGGGAGACCCAGTACTTC
>TRBV20-1|TRBJ1-2|NA|NA
CSARPESGYTF
TGCAGTGCTAGACCGGAGAGCGGCTACACCTTC
>TRBV20-1|TRBJ1-1|NA|NA
CSEIGYENREAFF
TGCAGTGAAATCGGATATGAGAATCGTGAAGCTTTCTTT
>TRBV20-1|TRBJ1-2|NA|many
CSASVGAQGYTF
TGCAGTGCTAGCGTGGGGGCGCAGGGCTACACCTTC
>TRBV28|TRBJ2-3|NA|NA
CASSSWSTDTQYF
TGTGCCAGCAGTTCGTGGAGCACAGATACGCAGTATTTT
>TRBV3-1|TRBJ2-2|TRBD1|NA
CACCTGQGLAFWTGELFF
TGTGCCTGCTGCACGGGACAGGGTTTGGCCTTTTGGACCGGGGAGCTGTTTTTT
>TRBV29-1|TRBJ2-3|TRBD2|few
CSVSSSGGADTQYF
TGCAGCGTATCCTCTAGCGGGGGGGCAGATACGCAGTATTTT
>TRBV6-6|TRBJ2-3|NA|many
CATTQVGTDTQYF
TGTGCCACCACACAGGTGGGGACAGATACGCAGTATTTT
>TRBV11-2|TRBJ1-2|TRBD1|NA
CASSPIRRDSDYGYTF
TGTGCCAGCAGCCCCATCCGCCGGGACAGTGACTATGGCTACACCTTC
>TRBV7-6|TRBJ1-5|TRBD1|few
CASSRTGSPNQPQHF
TGTGCCAGCAGCCGGACAGGTTCTCCCAATCAGCCCCAGCATTTT
>TRBV5-1|TRBJ2-3|TRBD2|NA
CASSFGSGVADTQYF
TGCGCCAGCAGCTTCGGTAGCGGGGTGGCAGATACGCAGTATTTT
>TRBV7-9|TRBJ1-1|NA|many
CASSPDTEAFF
TGTGCCAGCAGCCCGGACACTGAAGCTTTCTTT
>TRBV6-6|TRBJ2-1|NA|many
CASSSGEINEQFF
TGTGCCAGCAGTTCTGGAGAAATAAATGAGCAGTTCTTC
>TRBV5-1|TRBJ2-7|NA|NA
CASRRASSYEQYF
TGCGCCAGCCGGCGGGCCAGCTCCTACGAGCAGTACTTC
>TRBV12-3/TRBV12-4|TRBJ1-5|NA|NA
CAIARGFQPQHF
TGTGCCATCGCTAGGGGATTCCAGCCCCAGCATTTT
>TRBV16|TRBJ2-1|NA|few
CASSQWGGNEQFF
TGTGCCAGCAGCCAATGGGGCGGCAATGAGCAGTTCTTC
>TRBV5-1|TRBJ2-5|NA|few
CASSAIARTLETQYF
TGCGCCAGCAGCGCGATTGCTCGGACTTTAGAGACCCAGTACTTC
>TRBV3-1|TRBJ2-4|TRBD1|few
CASSQVEGGSAKNIQYF
TGTGCCAGCAGCCAAGTGGAAGGGGGCTCGGCCAAAAACATTCAGTACTTC
>TRBV2|TRBJ2-3|NA|few
CASRRVGKYTDTQYF
TGTGCCAGCAGAAGAGTCGGGAAGTACACAGATACGCAGTATTTT
>TRBV24-1|TRBJ2-5|NA|many
CATSDPDTLNGETQYF
TGTGCCACCAGTGACCCGGACACGTTAAATGGAGAGACCCAGTACTTC
>TRBV5-1|TRBJ2-2|NA|many
CASSLALGDTGELFF
TGCGCCAGCAGCTTGGCCTTAGGAGACACCGGGGAGCTGTTTTTT
>TRBV15|TRBJ1-4|NA|many
CATSRSRDAGHSNEKLFF
TGTGCCACCAGCCGATCCCGGGATGCGGGGCACAGTAATGAAAAACTGTTTTTT